The T cell receptor (beta chain) described here comes from a study of T cell repertoires in cytomegalovirus infection. Study details: Peptides in the study included HLA-C-restricted and HLA-B-restricted CMV epitopes.

One entry per CDR3 protein, called by TCRdb with MiXCR from the reads. The sample has hundreds of thousands of distinct CDR3 sequences, approximately 42% seen once. With respect to this clonotype: The antigen is unknown.

Sequenced here: cultured PBMCs, sampled from culture after CMV antigen stimulation. This TCR came from a human donor in good health (CMV status not recorded). Some clones in this sample may be carry-over from other donors' samples.

The CDR3 DNA reads as TGTGCCACCAGCAGTTCACCTAATGAAAAACTGTTTTTT. Its translation is CATSSSPNEKLFF. V is TRBV15 and J is TRBJ1-4; no firm D call. CDR3 size: 13 residues. Trimming took 3 bases from V and 3 from J, leaving 5 bases between them. CDR1 LNHNV and CDR2 YYDKDF come from the germline V gene (reference sequence).